Listed here is a single TCR beta chain. Its binding antigen is unknown. No quality values exist for individual bases; no much larger clone is one base distant. There are 12 amino acids in the CDR3, from cysteine to phenylalanine inclusive. The DNA shown is the 36-base CDR3, in frame from base 1. Trimming costs V 5 bases and J 7 bases, and their ends lie 12 bases apart. Reading the germline V gene (reference sequence) gives CDR1 SEHNR and CDR2 FQNEAQ. RNA was extracted with the RNeasy kit and about 0.5 to 1 ug was reverse transcribed using random hexamers. The immunoSEQ multiplex PCR assay, covering 54 Vbeta and 13 Jbeta segments, was used to amplify TCR beta CDR3 regions. To correct PCR amplification bias, a synthetic template baseline was used for both primer optimization and computational correction. The study's processing was this. Reads were assigned to V, D and J genes according to IMGT and analyzed in immunoSEQ Analyzer, with only productive sequences retained. To calculate clonality, Shannon entropy was normalized by log2 of the number of productive unique sequences and then subtracted from one. For each patient and control, public and private clones were evaluated within the 100 most prevalent clones. Susac-specific clones were defined as absent from healthy and MS cohorts, 1052 published viral clones and other ImmuneACCESS disease sequences. TCRdb applied fastp at Q25 and MiXCR to the public reads, then kept only in-frame beta chains. Duplicate CDR3 protein sequences are folded into a single record with the most common DNA and genes. In this record, the V and J calls reflect TCRdb's handling and not the investigators' own analysis. The sample profile shows about 300,000 distinct CDR3 sequences; approximately 85% of them were found once. The top ten constitute roughly 0.21% of the sample.

These data belong to a study of CD8 T cells in Susac syndrome (dated by TCRdb to between 2019 and 2020). Broadly, across the study: Repertoire sequencing was used to test whether CD8+ T cell activation and differentiation in Susac syndrome was antigen driven. The study compared CD8+ T cell repertoire clonality among 12 healthy donors, about 14 Susac syndrome patients and about 16 multiple sclerosis patients. Overall results and qualifications from the work: The number of individuals in the TCR sequencing and HLA analysis was recognized as being relatively small.

Peripheral blood CD8+ and CD4+ T cells from healthy donors, Susac syndrome patients and multiple sclerosis patients were profiled using high-throughput TCR beta sequencing. The multiple sclerosis controls were treatment-naive patients whose relapsing-remitting disease, either stable or active, fulfilled the revised McDonald criteria. Bulk CD8+ and CD4+ T cells were purified magnetically by negative isolation, whereas CD8+ TEMRA cells were enriched by FACS. Blood was collected in EDTA tubes and processed within 24 hours, with PBMCs isolated through density gradient centrifugation. PBMCs intended for TCR sequencing were cryopreserved in liquid nitrogen and were subsequently thawed in a 37 degrees C water bath. A purity of at least 90% was achieved for sorted or isolated CD4+, CD8+ and CD8+ TEMRA cells.

Input material: CD8+ T cells from PBMCs. The TCR comes from a human donor with multiple sclerosis. This receptor chain uses TRBV7-9 and TRBJ2-7; a tentative D match to TRBD2 spans 6 bases. The CDR3 region: CASSQYAGEQYF. The nucleotide sequence is given as TGTGCCAGCAGCCAGTACGCGGGAGAGCAGTACTTC.